This TCR beta chain emerged from a study of CD8 T cells in ankylosing spondylitis. The ends were cut back, 0 bases at V and 3 bases at J, with 15 bases in the middle. CDR1 and CDR2 (germline): SQVTM, ANQGSEA. The CDR3 spans 15 residues. At least ten counts were recorded for this clonotype. TCRdb called the 5' RACE reads again in MiXCR, with one record for every CDR3 protein. Of some 220,000 distinct CDR3 sequences listed, approximately 8.4% are singletons. Sequenced sample: blood, either unsorted or a sorted T cell fraction (not recorded which). The chain has TRBV29-1 and TRBJ2-7; D gene ambiguous. The clonotype was recovered from a female donor with ankylosing spondylitis or in good health (not recorded which). CDR3 sequence reads: CSVEDPVLGIYEQYF. In DNA form, the CDR3 reads TGCAGCGTTGAAGATCCCGTTCTCGGAATCTACGAGCAGTACTTC.